This T cell receptor beta chain was recovered during a study of shared clonotypes between healthy human individuals. About the research overall: The study used three CD4 naive, three CD4 memory, two CD8 naive and one CD8 memory plate per donor.

This CDR3 spans 15 amino acids. CDR1 is MNHNS and CDR2 is SASEGT in the germline V gene. J lost 4 bases, V lost 2 bases, and 5 bases had no gene match. CD4+ cell separation produced CD45RA+ naive and CD45RA-negative memory subsets. At a deep level, the assay was run. When replicate PCRs were run on sorted subsets, they used 200 to 250 ng DNA, some 30,000 T cell genomes. Sequenced by immunoSEQ multiplex PCR; TCRdb stores in-frame clones only, minus some. The table includes roughly 2.5 million clones, approximately 94% detected once. The clonotype comes from a man between 18 and 35 years old in good health. The chain employs TRBV6-1 and TRBJ1-2; 9 nucleotides match TRBD1. Material for sequencing was naive CD4+ T cells sorted from blood. As to subset: CD45RA+ positively selected. The CDR3 region has the DNA TGTGCCAGCAGTGAAAGGGCGACAGGGGGCTATGGCTACACCTTC. Translated: CASSERATGGYGYTF.